This note documents a single TCR beta chain sequence. This receptor's antigen is unknown. Qualities for individual bases were not recorded, and no much larger clone is one base off. Clipping removes 1 base from V and 2 bases from J, with 6 as the unmatched junction base count. The germline V gene specifies MGHRA as CDR1 and YSYEKL as CDR2. Inclusive of the bounding cysteine and phenylalanine, the CDR3 is 16 residues long. Of the read, only the CDR3 DNA is kept; its 48 bases are in frame from base 1. This entry belongs to a study of somatic mutations in cytotoxic T cells in rheumatoid arthritis (dated by TCRdb to about 2017). In terms of the full investigation: Sorted V beta1+ cells also underwent TCRB sequencing, and some V beta antibody-stained T-cell populations were flow-sorted at nearly 100% purity on a FACSAria II or Sony SH800. Whether expanded CD8+ T-cell clones in untreated, newly diagnosed rheumatoid arthritis carry somatic mutations was the study question, and clonality was characterized with TCRB deep sequencing. TCRB deep sequencing covered roughly 60 patients with rheumatoid arthritis along with 20 healthy controls. Median age was essentially the same in the patient group and the control group.

The approximately 22 healthy controls were blood donors whose buffy coats were used; they had a median age of approximately 58 years (range about 21-70), and about 52% were female. Flow cytometry confirmed the purity of CD4+ and CD8+ cells that had been isolated by positive magnetic bead selection on an AutoMACS. Peripheral blood mononuclear cells were isolated by Ficoll-Paque PLUS density gradient separation. Using Nucleospin Tissue or Tissue XS kits, DNA was extracted from CD4-enriched, CD8-enriched or PBMC samples, with quantification by a Qubit 2.0 fluorometer. Sequencing of TCRB CDR3 was done on genomic DNA with the immunoSEQ assay. Regarding the original processing steps: Nothing other than productive TCRB rearrangements was included in the analyses. Clonality was calculated as a Shannon entropy-based productive clonality index, and a clone was defined by a unique TCRB CDR3 sequence. Repertoire overlap for a pair of samples was computed from each clone's template counts relative to total templates per sample. V-gene usage measured by flow cytometry correlated with TCRB sequencing V-gene usage, with a Spearman r of 0.6 to 0.75. TCRdb took over this immuneACCESS table, retaining in-frame rearrangements with V and J assigned. Such tables are incomplete; in checked studies, under half of the missing clones stem from an unresolved V gene, and the remainder is unexplained. The DNA was the basis for D and trimming; V, J and clone size are from that table. Within this sample are tens of thousands of clones, with less than 85% of them counted one time only. In total, the top ten clones hold about 3.4% of the sample.

Overall study outcomes, separate from this receptor: An increase of CD8+ clonality with age was seen in patients (Spearman r ≈ 0.5) but not in healthy controls. CD8+ T-cell clonality did not differ significantly between rheumatoid arthritis patients and age-matched healthy controls. The largest CD8+ clone made up more than 20% of CD8+ cells in about an eighth of the roughly 65 patients, and blood and synovial fluid shared several identical CD8+ TCRB sequences. The antigen targets of the expanded CD8+ clones were unknown, and absence from virus-specific databases did not rule out viral specificity. No adjustment for multiple comparisons was made for the slight TRBV07 underrepresentation in patients.

Sequencing was carried out using CD8+ T cells sorted from blood. The receptor comes from a man aged 35 to 55 in good health. This receptor chain uses TRBV4-1 and TRBJ2-7; a stretch of 9 junction bases matches TRBD2. The CDR3 protein sequence reads: CASSQVSTSGTYEQYF. The nucleotide sequence is given as TGCGCCAGCAGCCAAGTGTCGACTAGCGGCACCTACGAGCAGTACTTC.